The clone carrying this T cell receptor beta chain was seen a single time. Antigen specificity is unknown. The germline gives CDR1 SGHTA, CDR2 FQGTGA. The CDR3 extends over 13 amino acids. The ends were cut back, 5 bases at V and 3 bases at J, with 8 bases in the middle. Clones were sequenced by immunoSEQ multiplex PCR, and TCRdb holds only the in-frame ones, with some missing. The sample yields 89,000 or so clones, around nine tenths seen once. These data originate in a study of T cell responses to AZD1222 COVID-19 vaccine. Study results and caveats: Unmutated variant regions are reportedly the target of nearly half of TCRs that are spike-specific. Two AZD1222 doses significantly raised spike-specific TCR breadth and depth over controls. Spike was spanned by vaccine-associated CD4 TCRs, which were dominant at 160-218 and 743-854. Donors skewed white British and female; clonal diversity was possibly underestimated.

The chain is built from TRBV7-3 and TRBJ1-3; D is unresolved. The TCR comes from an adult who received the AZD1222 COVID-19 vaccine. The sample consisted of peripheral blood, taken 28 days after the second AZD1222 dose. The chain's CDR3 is CASSDGRGNTIYF. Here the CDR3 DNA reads TGTGCCAGCAGCGACGGTCGTGGAAACACCATATATTTT. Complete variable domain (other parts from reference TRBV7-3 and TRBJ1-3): GAGVSQTPSNKVTEKGKYVELRCDPISGHTALYWYRQSLGQGPEFLIYFQGTGAADDSGLPNDRFFAVRPEGSVSTLKIQRTERGDSAVYLCASSDGRGNTIYFGEGSWLTVV.